Described below is a single T cell receptor (beta chain) sequence and its context. These data originate in a study of blood T cell repertoires in COVID-19. The data were produced by immunoSEQ multiplex PCR, yet TCRdb's version contains in-frame clones alone and is incomplete. The data contain approximately 70,000 clones, just over 90% of them singletons. The sequencing sample was made of peripheral blood. The origin of this receptor is a man aged 50 to 60 with COVID-19, enrolled during active disease.

The DNA for the CDR3 is TGTGCCTGGAGCCAGGGGAACTCCTACGAGCAGTACTTC. It specifies CAWSQGNSYEQYF. The V and J genes are TRBV30 and TRBJ2-7, with TRBD1 as a possible D gene (6 bases). The V end lost 3 bases, the J end lost 0 bases, and 9 bases lay between the germline ends. CDR1 is GTSNPN and CDR2 is SVGIG in the germline V gene (reference sequence). The CDR3 is 13 amino acids.